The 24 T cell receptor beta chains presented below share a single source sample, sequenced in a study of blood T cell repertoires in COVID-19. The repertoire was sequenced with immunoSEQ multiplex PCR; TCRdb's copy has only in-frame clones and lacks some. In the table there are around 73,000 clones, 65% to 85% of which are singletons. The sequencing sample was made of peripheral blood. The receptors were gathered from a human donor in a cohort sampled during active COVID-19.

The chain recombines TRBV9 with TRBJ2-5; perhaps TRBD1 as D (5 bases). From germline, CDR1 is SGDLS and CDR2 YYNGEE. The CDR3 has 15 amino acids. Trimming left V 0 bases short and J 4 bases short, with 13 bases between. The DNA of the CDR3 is TGTGCCAGCAGCGTAGGGGGCTGGGGATTAGAGACCCAGTACTTC. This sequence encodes CASSVGGWGLETQYF. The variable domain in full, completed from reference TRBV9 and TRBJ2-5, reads DSGVTQTPKHLITATGQRVTLRCSPRSGDLSVYWYQQSLDQGLQFLIQYYNGEERAKGNILERFSAQQFPDLHSELNLSSLELGDSALYFCASSVGGWGLETQYFGPGTRLLVL.

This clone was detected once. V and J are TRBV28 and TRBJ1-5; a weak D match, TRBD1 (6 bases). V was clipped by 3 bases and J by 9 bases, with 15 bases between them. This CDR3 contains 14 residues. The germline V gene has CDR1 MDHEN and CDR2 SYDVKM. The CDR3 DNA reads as TGTGCCAGCAGTTTCGGGGAAGGGGGACGGCCCCAGCATTTT. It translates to CASSFGEGGRPQHF.

CDR3 DNA: TGTGCCAGCAGCAGACGACAGGACGGTAATTCACCCCTCCACTTT. Translated: CASSRRQDGNSPLHF. V usage is TRBV5-4 and J usage is TRBJ1-6; D is possibly TRBD1 (6 bases). Germline V lookup: CDR1 SGHNT, CDR2 YYREEE (reference sequence). CDR3 size: 15 residues. Trimming took 4 bases from V and 6 from J, leaving 14 bases between them.

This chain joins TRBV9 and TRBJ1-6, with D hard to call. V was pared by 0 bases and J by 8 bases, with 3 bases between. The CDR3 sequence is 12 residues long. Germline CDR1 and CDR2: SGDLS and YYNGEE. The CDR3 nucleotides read TGTGCCAGCAGCGTAGGGCATTCACCCCTCCACTTT. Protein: CASSVGHSPLHF.

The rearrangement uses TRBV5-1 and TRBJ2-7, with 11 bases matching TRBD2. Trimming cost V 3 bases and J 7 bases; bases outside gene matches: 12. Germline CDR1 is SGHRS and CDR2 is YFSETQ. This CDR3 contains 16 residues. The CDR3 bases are TGCGCCAGCAGCTCCCCGCCCCTAGCGGGGGGACGGGAGCAGTACTTC. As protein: CASSSPPLAGGREQYF.

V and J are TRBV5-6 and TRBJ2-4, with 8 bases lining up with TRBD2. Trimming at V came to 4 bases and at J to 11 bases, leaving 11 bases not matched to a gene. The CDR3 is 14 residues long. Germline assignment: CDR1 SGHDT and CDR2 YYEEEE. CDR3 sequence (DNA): TGTGCCAGCAGCGCCCTCCGGGAGGGCAGCTTTCAGTACTTC. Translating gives CASSALREGSFQYF.

The CDR3, as DNA: TGTGCCAGCAAAGGGACAGGGAACACTGAAGCTTTCTTT. Its translation: CASKGTGNTEAFF. This chain links TRBV12-3 or TRBV12-4 with TRBJ1-1; 8 nucleotides match TRBD1. The junction had 2 bases not matched to a gene; V was cut back by 7 bases and J by 1 base. This CDR3 spans 13 amino acids.

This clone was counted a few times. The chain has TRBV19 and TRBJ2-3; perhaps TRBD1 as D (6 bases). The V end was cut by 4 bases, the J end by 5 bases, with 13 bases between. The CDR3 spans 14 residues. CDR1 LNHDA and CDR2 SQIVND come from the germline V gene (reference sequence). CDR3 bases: TGTGCCAGTAGTACTTGGACAGAGAAAGATACGCAGTATTTT. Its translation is CASSTWTEKDTQYF.

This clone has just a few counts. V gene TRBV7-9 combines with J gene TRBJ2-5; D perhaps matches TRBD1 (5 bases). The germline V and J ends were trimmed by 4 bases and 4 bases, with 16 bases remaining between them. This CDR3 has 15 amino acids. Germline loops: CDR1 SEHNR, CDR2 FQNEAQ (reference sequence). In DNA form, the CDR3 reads TGTGCCAGCAGCTCCCTACCAGGGTTGAGAGAGACCCAGTACTTC. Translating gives CASSSLPGLRETQYF.

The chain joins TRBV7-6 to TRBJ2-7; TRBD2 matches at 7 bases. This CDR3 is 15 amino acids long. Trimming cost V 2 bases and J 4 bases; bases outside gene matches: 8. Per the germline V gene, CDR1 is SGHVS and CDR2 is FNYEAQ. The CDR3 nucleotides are TGTGCCAGCAGCTTAAAATTGGGGGGGGAATACGAGCAGTACTTC. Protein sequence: CASSLKLGGEYEQYF.

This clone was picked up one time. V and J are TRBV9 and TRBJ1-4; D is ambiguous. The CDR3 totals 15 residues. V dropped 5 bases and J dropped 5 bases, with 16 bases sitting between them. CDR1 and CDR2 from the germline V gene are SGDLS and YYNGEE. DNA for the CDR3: TGTGCCAGCAGTCTTACCGGGAGGGAGAATGAAAAACTGTTTTTT. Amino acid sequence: CASSLTGRENEKLFF.

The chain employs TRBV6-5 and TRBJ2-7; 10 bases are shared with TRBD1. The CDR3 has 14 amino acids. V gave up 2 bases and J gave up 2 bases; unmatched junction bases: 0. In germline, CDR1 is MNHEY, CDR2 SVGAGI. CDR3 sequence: CASSYGTGAYEQYF. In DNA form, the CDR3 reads TGTGCCAGCAGTTACGGGACAGGGGCCTACGAGCAGTACTTC.

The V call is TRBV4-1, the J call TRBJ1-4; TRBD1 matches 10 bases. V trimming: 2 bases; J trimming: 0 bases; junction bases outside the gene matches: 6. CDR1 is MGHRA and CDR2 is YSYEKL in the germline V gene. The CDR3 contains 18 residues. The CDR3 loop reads CASSQMLGTGATNEKLFF. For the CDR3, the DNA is TGCGCCAGCAGCCAAATGTTGGGGACAGGGGCAACTAATGAAAAACTGTTTTTT.

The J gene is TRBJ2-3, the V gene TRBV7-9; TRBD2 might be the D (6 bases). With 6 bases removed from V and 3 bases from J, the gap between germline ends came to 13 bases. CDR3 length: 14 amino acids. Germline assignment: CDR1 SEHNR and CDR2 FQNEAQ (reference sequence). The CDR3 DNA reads TGTGCCAGCAGTCCCGGGCGGGGTACAGATACGCAGTATTTT. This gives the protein CASSPGRGTDTQYF.

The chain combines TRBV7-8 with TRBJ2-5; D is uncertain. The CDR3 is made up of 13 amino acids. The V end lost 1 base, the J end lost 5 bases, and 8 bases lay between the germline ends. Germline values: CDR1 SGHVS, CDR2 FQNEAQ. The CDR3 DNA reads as TGTGCCAGCAGCTTAGTGACTTGGGAGACCCAGTACTTC. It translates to CASSLVTWETQYF. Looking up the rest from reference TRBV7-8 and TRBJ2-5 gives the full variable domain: GAGVSQSPRYKVAKRGQDVALRCDPISGHVSLFWYQQALGQGPEFLTYFQNEAQLDKSGLPSDRFFAERPEGSVSTLKIQRTQQEDSAVYLCASSLVTWETQYFGPGTRLLVL.

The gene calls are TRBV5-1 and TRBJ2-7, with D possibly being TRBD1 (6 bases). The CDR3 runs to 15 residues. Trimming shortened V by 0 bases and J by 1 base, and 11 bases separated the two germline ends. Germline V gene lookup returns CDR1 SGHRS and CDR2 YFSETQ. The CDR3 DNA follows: TGCGCCAGCAGCTTGGCCGCACAGGGATCCTACGAGCAGTACTTC. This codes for CASSLAAQGSYEQYF.

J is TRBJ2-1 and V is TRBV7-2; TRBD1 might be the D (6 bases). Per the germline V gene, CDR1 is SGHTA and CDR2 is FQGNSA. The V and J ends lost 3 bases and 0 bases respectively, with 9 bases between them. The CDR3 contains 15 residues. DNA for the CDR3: TGTGCCAGCAGCTTCACAGGGAGCTCCTACAATGAGCAGTTCTTC. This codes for CASSFTGSSYNEQFF. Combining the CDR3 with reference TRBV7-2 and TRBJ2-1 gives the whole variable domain GAGVSQSPSNKVTEKGKDVELRCDPISGHTALYWYRQSLGQGLEFLIYFQGNSAPDKSGLPSDRFSAERTGGSVSTLTIQRTQQEDSAVYLCASSFTGSSYNEQFFGPGTRLTVL.

Here the CDR3 reads CASSLDLAGGNEQYF. Written as DNA, the CDR3 is TGCGCCAGCAGCTTGGATCTAGCGGGGGGGAACGAGCAGTACTTC. This chain uses TRBV5-1 with TRBJ2-7; 12 bases are shared with TRBD2. CDR3 length: 15 amino acids. With V trimmed by 0 bases and J by 5 bases, 3 bases remained unmatched. Per the germline V gene, CDR1 is SGHRS and CDR2 is YFSETQ.

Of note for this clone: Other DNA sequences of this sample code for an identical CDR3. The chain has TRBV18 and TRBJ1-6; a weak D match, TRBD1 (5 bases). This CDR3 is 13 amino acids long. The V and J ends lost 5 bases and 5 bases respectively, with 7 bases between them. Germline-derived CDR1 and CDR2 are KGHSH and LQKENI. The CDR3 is CASSTTDNSPLHF. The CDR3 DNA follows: TGTGCCAGCTCAACGACAGATAATTCACCCCTCCACTTT.

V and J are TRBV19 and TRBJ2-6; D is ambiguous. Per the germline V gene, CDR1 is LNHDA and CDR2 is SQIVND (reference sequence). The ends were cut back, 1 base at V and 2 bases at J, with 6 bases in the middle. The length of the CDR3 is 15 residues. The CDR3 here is CASSIGQAGANVLTF. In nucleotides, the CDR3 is TGTGCCAGTAGTATAGGGCAGGCTGGGGCCAACGTCCTGACTTTC.

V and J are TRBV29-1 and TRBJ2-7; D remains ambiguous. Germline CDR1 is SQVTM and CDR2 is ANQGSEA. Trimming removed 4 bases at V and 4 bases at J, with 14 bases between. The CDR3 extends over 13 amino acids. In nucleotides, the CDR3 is TGCAGCGTTGTAGATCACCTACCGTACGAGCAGTACTTC. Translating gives CSVVDHLPYEQYF.

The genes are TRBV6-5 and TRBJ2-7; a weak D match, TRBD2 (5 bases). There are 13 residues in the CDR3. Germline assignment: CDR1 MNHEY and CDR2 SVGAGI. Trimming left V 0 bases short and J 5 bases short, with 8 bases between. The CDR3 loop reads CASSYSRGNEQYF. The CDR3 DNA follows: TGTGCCAGCAGTTACTCGAGAGGGAACGAGCAGTACTTC.

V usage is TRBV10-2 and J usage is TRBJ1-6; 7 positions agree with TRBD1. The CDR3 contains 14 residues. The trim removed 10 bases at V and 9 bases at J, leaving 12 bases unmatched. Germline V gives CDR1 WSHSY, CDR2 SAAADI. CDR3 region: CATNPTGAGSPLHF. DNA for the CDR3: TGCGCCACCAACCCAACAGGGGCGGGTTCACCCCTCCACTTT.

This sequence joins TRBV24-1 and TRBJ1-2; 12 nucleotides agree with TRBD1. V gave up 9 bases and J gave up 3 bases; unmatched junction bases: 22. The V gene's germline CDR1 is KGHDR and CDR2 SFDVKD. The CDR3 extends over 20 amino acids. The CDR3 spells CATPNPKFRDRGRLYYGYTF. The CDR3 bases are TGTGCCACCCCGAACCCCAAATTTCGGGACAGGGGGCGGTTATACTATGGCTACACCTTC.